The 9 T cell receptor beta chains in this list originate from one sample, sequenced in a study of shared clonotypes between healthy human individuals. Naive CD8 cells comprised CD45RO-negative, CCR7-positively selected cells, excluding terminally differentiated effector memory CD45RA+ cells. Clones were sequenced by immunoSEQ multiplex PCR, and TCRdb holds only the in-frame ones, with some missing. The sample contains about 2,200,000 clones, just over 90% of which appear only once. Material for sequencing was naive CD8+ T cells from PBMCs. The receptors derive from a young man in good health. Some clones in this sample may be carry-over from other donors' samples.

The CDR3 sequence is CASSHQPETQYF. As DNA, the CDR3 is TGTGCCAGCAGCCATCAGCCCGAGACCCAGTACTTC. The chain joins TRBV7-3 to TRBJ2-5; no clear D gene. The CDR3 is 12 residues long. The V and J ends lost 5 bases and 5 bases respectively, with 9 bases between them. Looked up from germline, CDR1 is SGHTA and CDR2 is FQGTGA.

In the case of this clone: Other DNA sequences in the sample encode the same CDR3. V is TRBV6-5 and J is TRBJ2-1, with no clear D. The V and J ends lost 3 bases and 4 bases respectively, with 7 bases between them. Germline V CDR1 and CDR2: MNHEY, SVGAGI. The length of the CDR3 is 13 residues. Here the CDR3 reads CASSYSGYNEQFF. CDR3 DNA: TGTGCCAGCAGTTATAGTGGTTACAATGAGCAGTTCTTC.

This clone appeared a single time. This rearrangement joins TRBV5-6 to TRBJ2-1; 8 positions agree with TRBD2. After removal of 0 bases from V and 8 bases from J, the junction contained 19 bases not matched to a gene. The CDR3 totals 19 residues. CDR1 SGHDT and CDR2 YYEEEE come from the germline V gene. Here the CDR3 reads CASSLAGAGVGRWGYEQFF. CDR3 in DNA: TGTGCCAGCAGCTTGGCGGGAGCGGGAGTCGGACGTTGGGGTTATGAGCAGTTCTTC.

This chain connects TRBV19 to TRBJ2-7; TRBD1 matches at 7 bases. Germline V lookup: CDR1 LNHDA, CDR2 SQIVND (reference sequence). The trim removed 10 bases at V and 2 bases at J, leaving 8 bases unmatched. The CDR3 contains 13 residues. In DNA form, the CDR3 reads TGTGCCACTTCCAACAGGGGTGCCTACGAGCAGTACTTC. This codes for CATSNRGAYEQYF.

The chain links TRBV6-5 to TRBJ2-3, with D perhaps TRBD1 (5 bases). V shed 6 bases and J shed 3 bases, with 16 bases lying between them. Germline CDR1 and CDR2: MNHEY and SVGAGI. CDR3 length equals 15 residues. CDR3 sequence (DNA): TGTGCCAGCAGCCAAGGGCAGGGAAGGACAGATACGCAGTATTTT. As protein: CASSQGQGRTDTQYF.

The CDR3 protein is CASSDSGRAGETQYF. CDR3 sequence (DNA): TGTGCCAGCAGTGATAGCGGGAGGGCCGGGGAGACCCAGTACTTC. This chain uses TRBV2 with TRBJ2-5; 11 bases are shared with TRBD2. The length of the CDR3 is 15 residues. Germline CDR1 SNHLY, CDR2 FYNNEI. With V trimmed by 3 bases and J by 5 bases, 5 bases remained unmatched.

The V gene is TRBV7-6, the J gene TRBJ2-5; the D gene is possibly TRBD2 (5 bases). V was trimmed by 1 base and J by 1 base, leaving 7 bases between them. The CDR3 length is 14 residues. Germline V gene lookup returns CDR1 SGHVS and CDR2 FNYEAQ. CDR3 sequence: CASSLGRGQETQYF. CDR3 sequence (DNA): TGTGCCAGCAGCTTAGGCCGGGGCCAAGAGACCCAGTACTTC.

V and J are TRBV18 and TRBJ2-3; no definite D call. The CDR3 is 12 amino acids. V was trimmed by 10 bases and J by 1 base, leaving 9 bases between them. The germline CDR1 and CDR2 sequences are KGHSH and LQKENI. In DNA form, the CDR3 reads TGTGCCACCTGCGAGGGCACAGATACGCAGTATTTT. Its translation is CATCEGTDTQYF.

This chain connects TRBV29-1 to TRBJ2-7; D is possibly TRBD1 (5 bases). The CDR3 has 16 amino acids. CDR1 is SQVTM, CDR2 ANQGSEA, per germline. Trimming left V 2 bases short and J 3 bases short, with 20 bases between. CDR3 DNA: TGCAGCGTTGAAACCCCCGCAGGGTCACTGAACTACGAGCAGTACTTC. As protein: CSVETPAGSLNYEQYF.